A single sample gave rise to the 23 T cell receptor beta chains below, sequenced in a study of read filtering for tumor transcriptome and immune sequencing. This library used around 0.4 ug RNA and molecular barcoded adaptors spanning alpha/delta and beta/gamma chains. TCRdb called the reads again in MiXCR, with one record for every CDR3 protein. This sample has more than 30,000 distinct CDR3 sequences; roughly an eighth occur once, and the top ten carry more than 35%. The sample was a population of CD138-negative cells sorted from bone marrow. These receptors were collected from a donor at least 40 years old with multiple myeloma.

This clonotype was recorded many times. The J gene is TRBJ1-5, the V gene TRBV20-1; D ambiguous. Trimming cost V 0 bases and J 2 bases, with 11 bases left between them. The CDR3 is made up of 15 amino acids. The germline gives CDR1 DFQATT, CDR2 SNEGSKA (reference sequence). For the CDR3, the DNA is TGCAGTGCTAGAGATACAGTTTCGGGCAATCAGCCCCAGCATTTT. This translates into CSARDTVSGNQPQHF.

In the case of this clonotype: The germline gene is not matched at one end of the junction; a read error may be the cause. The chain uses TRBV4-1 and TRBJ2-5; either TRBD1 or TRBD2 may fit D (5 bases each). CDR3 length: 15 amino acids. The V gene's germline CDR1 is MGHRA and CDR2 YSYEKL. CDR3 sequence: CASSQGFGTVEAQYF. CDR3 in DNA: TGCGCCAGCAGCCAAGGTTTCGGGACGGTAGAGGCCCAGTACTTC.

This clonotype was counted ten times or more. V and J are TRBV7-9 and TRBJ2-1; D uncertain. The V end was cut by 1 base, the J end by 9 bases, with 10 bases between. The CDR3 spans 13 residues. Germline V CDR1 and CDR2: SEHNR, FQNEAQ (reference sequence). The CDR3 reads CASSLDWVREQFF. The CDR3 DNA sequence: TGTGCCAGCAGCTTAGATTGGGTCCGTGAGCAGTTCTTC.

This clonotype occurred a few times. This chain joins TRBV6-6 and TRBJ2-3; 10 nucleotides agree with TRBD2. In germline, CDR1 is MNHNY, CDR2 SVGAGI (reference sequence). CDR3 length: 14 residues. The trim removed 6 bases at V and 1 base at J, leaving 1 base unmatched. The CDR3 DNA reads as TGTGCCAGCAGCAGCGGGAGGGGCACAGATACGCAGTATTTT. Its protein is CASSSGRGTDTQYF.

Notes on this clonotype: Possible read error: a much larger clone is one base away. The J gene is TRBJ1-1, the V gene TRBV6-5; D not certain. Germline V gene lookup returns CDR1 MNHEY and CDR2 SVGAGI. The V gene lost 6 bases and the J gene lost 4 bases, with 12 bases spanning the gap. The CDR3 spans 13 residues. Here the CDR3 DNA reads TGTGCCAGCAGAACCACCCCGGGCACTGAAGCTTTCTTT. Residues: CASRTTPGTEAFF.

This clonotype has more than one count but fewer than ten. This chain uses TRBV19 with TRBJ1-5, with D perhaps matching TRBD1 (6 bases). V lost 3 bases to trimming and J lost 9 bases, with 15 bases between them. Germline V CDR1 and CDR2: LNHDA, SQIVND (reference sequence). The CDR3 is 14 amino acids. CDR3 in DNA: TGTGCCAGTAGTATGGGGGCAGAGACGACGCCCCAGCATTTT. The encoded protein is CASSMGAETTPQHF.

This clonotype showed up many times. The V and J genes are TRBV19 and TRBJ2-6; no clear D. CDR1 and CDR2 from the germline V gene are LNHDA and SQIVND (reference sequence). The CDR3 is made up of 14 amino acids. The V gene lost 5 bases and the J gene lost 10 bases, with 15 bases spanning the gap. The chain's CDR3 is CASSLTATWNVLTF. CDR3 nucleotide sequence: TGTGCCAGTAGTTTGACGGCTACGTGGAACGTCCTGACTTTC.

V usage is TRBV5-1 and J usage is TRBJ2-3; maybe TRBD2 (6 bases). V lost 4 bases, J lost 4 bases, and 16 bases lay in between. Germline loops: CDR1 SGHRS, CDR2 YFSETQ. This CDR3 contains 15 residues. The DNA of the CDR3 is TGCGCCAGCAGCGCGGGACCTATCGGCGCAGATACGCAGTATTTT. This codes for CASSAGPIGADTQYF.

This clonotype was recorded many times. This chain uses TRBV5-1 with TRBJ1-2; D is perhaps TRBD1 (5 bases). V lost 6 bases and J 1 base, leaving 10 bases between the germline ends. The CDR3 runs 13 residues. Per germline, CDR1 SGHRS and CDR2 YFSETQ. The CDR3 bases are TGCGCCAGCAAAGGGGAGAGTAACTATGGCTACACCTTC. Its protein is CASKGESNYGYTF.

This clonotype showed up many times. The chain combines TRBV28 with TRBJ2-7; unclear D gene. Germline V lookup: CDR1 MDHEN, CDR2 SYDVKM. CDR3 length: 11 residues. The V gene lost 7 bases and the J gene lost 3 bases, with 7 bases spanning the gap. The CDR3 DNA reads TGTGCCAGCACCAACCTCTACGAGCAGTACTTC. It codes for CASTNLYEQYF.

V usage is TRBV27 and J usage is TRBJ2-3; 10 bases fit TRBD2. The length of the CDR3 is 14 residues. Germline CDR1 and CDR2: MNHEY and SMNVEV (reference sequence). V lost 3 bases and J lost 5; bases outside the gene matches: 2. In DNA form, the CDR3 reads TGTGCCAGCAGTTTTAGACTAGCGGGAGATACGCAGTATTTT. Amino acids: CASSFRLAGDTQYF.

This clonotype was seen more than once but under ten times. This rearrangement joins TRBV9 to TRBJ2-2; 10 bases fit TRBD2. This CDR3 region has 15 residues. The germline V gene encodes CDR1 SGDLS and CDR2 YYNGEE. J was trimmed by 6 bases and V by 1 base; bases with no gene match: 3. The CDR3 reads CASSVTSGIAGELFF. For the CDR3, the DNA is TGTGCCAGCAGCGTAACTAGCGGGATTGCCGGGGAGCTGTTTTTT.

The sample holds a few counts of this clonotype. A much larger clone lies one base from this, so it may be a read error. This chain uses TRBV7-8 with TRBJ1-6; possible D gene TRBD1, 6 bases. Germline V gives CDR1 SGHVS, CDR2 FQNEAQ. The CDR3 extends over 17 amino acids. The CDR3, as DNA: TGTGCCAGCAACCCAGAGCCGGGGGGCACCTATAATTCACCCCCCCACTTT. This sequence encodes CASNPEPGGTYNSPPHF.

This clonotype was detected ten times or more. The chain uses TRBV6-1 and TRBJ2-5; the match to TRBD2 covers 7 bases. CDR1 and CDR2 (germline): MNHNS, SASEGT. The CDR3 extends over 12 amino acids. Germline trimming cut 10 bases from V and 2 bases from J; bases unmatched to any gene: 4. This CDR3 reads CATAAGQETQYF. The CDR3, as DNA: TGTGCCACCGCAGCGGGACAAGAGACCCAGTACTTC.

This clonotype was seen many times. The chain joins TRBV29-1 to TRBJ1-4; tentative D call: TRBD1 (6 bases). This CDR3 region has 16 residues. Between the trimmed V and J ends, which lost 2 bases and 3 bases, there was a span of 16 bases. Germline lookup yields CDR1 SQVTM and CDR2 ANQGSEA. This chain's CDR3 is CSVEIGGTGSNEKLFF. DNA for the CDR3: TGCAGCGTTGAAATAGGGGGGACGGGCTCTAATGAAAAACTGTTTTTT.

This clonotype was detected many times. CDR3 DNA sequence: TGTGCCAGCTCACCATCTGGCAATGAGCAGTTCTTC. Amino acid sequence: CASSPSGNEQFF. The genes are TRBV18 and TRBJ2-1; D unclear. Germline V gene data show CDR1 as KGHSH and CDR2 as LQKENI. V lost 2 bases and J lost 6, with 5 bases in between. This CDR3 is 12 amino acids long.

By its share, this clonotype is medium-sized (0.01 to 0.1%). The J gene is TRBJ2-1, the V gene TRBV20-1; 9 nucleotides align to TRBD2. V was clipped by 3 bases and J by 0 bases; unmatched bases: 6. Germline CDR1 is DFQATT and CDR2 is SNEGSKA (reference sequence). CDR3 size: 16 residues. The chain's CDR3 is CSARSTSGNSYNEQFF. The CDR3 nucleotides are TGCAGTGCTAGGTCGACTAGCGGAAACTCCTACAATGAGCAGTTCTTC.

By frequency in the sample, this clonotype is large. V usage is TRBV20-1 and J usage is TRBJ2-1; 11 bases are a match to TRBD1. Per the germline V gene, CDR1 is DFQATT and CDR2 is SNEGSKA (reference sequence). V dropped 5 bases and J dropped 7; count of bases not matched to a gene: 10. CDR3 length equals 15 residues. Here the CDR3 DNA reads TGCAGTGCTTACCCTGGGGACAGGGGGTTAAATGAGCAGTTCTTC. It specifies CSAYPGDRGLNEQFF.

This clonotype was counted ten times or more. The chain couples TRBV29-1 to TRBJ2-7, with 12 positions matching TRBD1. V was clipped by 6 bases and J by 7 bases; unmatched bases: 10. CDR1 and CDR2 from the germline V gene are SQVTM and ANQGSEA. The CDR3 covers 14 residues. The CDR3 spells CSVALWDRGREQYF. The CDR3 nucleotides are TGCAGCGTGGCCCTATGGGACAGGGGGCGTGAGCAGTACTTC.

This clonotype was seen ten or more times. V and J are TRBV7-8 and TRBJ1-4; D gene ambiguous. This CDR3 has 16 amino acids. Germline CDR1 and CDR2: SGHVS and FQNEAQ. Trimming pared 5 bases from V and 0 bases from J, leaving 13 bases between. DNA of the CDR3: TGTGCCAGCAGCCAGTCAGGAGTTGCAACTAATGAAAAACTGTTTTTT. This encodes CASSQSGVATNEKLFF.

V and J are TRBV2 and TRBJ2-5; D unclear. CDR3 length: 12 amino acids. Per the germline V gene, CDR1 is SNHLY and CDR2 is FYNNEI. The CDR3 DNA sequence: TGTGCTTCCTTGGGCTCCCAAGAGACCCAGTACTTC. This encodes CASLGSQETQYF.

Concerning this clonotype itself: This likely traces to a read error, being one base from a far larger clone. Here the CDR3 reads CASSWGDLGTSGRRNEQFF. The DNA of the CDR3 is TGTGCCAGCAGCTGGGGGGATTTGGGGACTAGCGGGAGGCGTAATGAGCAGTTCTTC. The V call is TRBV11-2, the J call TRBJ2-1, with TRBD2 matching 15 bases. Germline V gene sequence: CDR1 SGHAT, CDR2 FQNNGV. Germline trimming cut 4 bases from V and 7 bases from J; bases unmatched to any gene: 14. This CDR3 has 19 amino acids.

This clonotype was detected many times. V and J are TRBV20-1 and TRBJ2-1; the D gene is possibly TRBD2 (5 bases). This CDR3 is built from 14 residues. V was clipped by 3 bases and J by 2 bases, with 11 bases between them. Germline-derived CDR1 and CDR2 are DFQATT and SNEGSKA (reference sequence). CDR3 coding DNA: TGCAGTGCTAGTACGGGATCCGCCTACAATGAGCAGTTCTTC. Encoded protein: CSASTGSAYNEQFF.